This T cell receptor beta chain comes out of a study of CD8 T cells in ankylosing spondylitis. Germline-derived CDR1 and CDR2 are LGHNT and FRNRAP. This CDR3 comprises 13 residues. V lost 1 base and J lost 6, with 9 bases in between. This clonotype came up many times. From the 5' RACE reads, TCRdb called clonotypes with MiXCR, one entry per CDR3 protein. In the table there are approximately 92,000 distinct CDR3 sequences, 7.5% to 9% of which are singletons. Sequencing used blood, either unsorted or a sorted T cell fraction (not recorded which). The V gene is TRBV12-5, the J gene TRBJ1-2, with D possibly being TRBD1 (6 bases). This clonotype originated in a male donor with ankylosing spondylitis or in good health (not recorded which). The CDR3 DNA sequence: TGTGCTAGTGGTTTGGGAGGACAGCATGGCTACACCTTC. This translates into CASGLGGQHGYTF.